A selection of T cell receptor beta chains follows, all from one sample in a study of blood T cell repertoires in COVID-19. Measured with immunoSEQ multiplex PCR; TCRdb has only the in-frame clones, and not every one. Here the sample spans 150,000 to 200,000 clones, around 89% being singletons. The sequencing sample was made of peripheral blood. The origin of the receptors is a man aged 55-75 years with acute or convalescent COVID-19. Both conserved end residues are part of each CDR3. The D gene is left open where the match is weak. Clone sizes are given selectively: once, few, many, or a class where the clone is expanded.

TRBV4-1	.	TRBJ2-7	TRBD1	CASSQAVPEGQGLYEQYF	TGCGCCAGCAGCCAAGCGGTACCGGAAGGACAGGGGCTCTACGAGCAGTACTTC
TRBV5-4	.	TRBJ2-3	TRBD2	CASSLSPRLAATDTQYF	TGTGCCAGCAGCTTGTCCCCGCGACTAGCGGCCACAGATACGCAGTATTTT
TRBV6-2/TRBV6-3	.	TRBJ2-2	TRBD2	CASSHGLAGGPNTGELFF	TGTGCCAGCAGTCACGGACTAGCGGGGGGCCCGAACACCGGGGAGCTGTTTTTT
TRBV4-2	.	TRBJ2-7	.	CASSQGSRGSYEQYF	TGTGCCAGCAGCCAAGGCAGTCGGGGTTCCTACGAGCAGTACTTC
TRBV5-1	.	TRBJ1-2	TRBD1	CASTEQGTSGYTF	TGCGCCAGCACGGAACAGGGGACAAGTGGCTACACCTTC
TRBV6-5	.	TRBJ2-7	TRBD1	CASSYGPRGPYEQYF	TGTGCCAGCAGTTATGGCCCCAGGGGGCCCTACGAGCAGTACTTC
TRBV7-8	.	TRBJ1-1	.	CASSSDLGQSRSNTEAFF	TGTGCCAGCAGCTCTGATCTCGGACAGTCTAGATCGAACACTGAAGCTTTCTTT
TRBV6-5	.	TRBJ1-1	TRBD1	CASSYSGQGARTEAFF	TGTGCCAGCAGTTACTCTGGACAGGGGGCGCGTACTGAAGCTTTCTTT
TRBV29-1	.	TRBJ1-2	TRBD1	CSVQGAPRIDGYTF	TGCAGCGTACAGGGGGCGCCTAGAATTGATGGCTACACCTTC
TRBV7-2	.	TRBJ1-2	.	CASSLAGGYGYTF	TGTGCCAGCAGCTTAGCGGGGGGATATGGCTACACCTTC
TRBV3-1/TRBV3-2	.	TRBJ1-2	.	CASSQNGRGYTF	TGTGCCAGCAGCCAGAATGGGAGGGGCTACACCTTC
TRBV19	.	TRBJ1-1	.	CASSMTGAMNTEAFF	TGTGCCAGTAGCATGACAGGAGCGATGAACACTGAAGCTTTCTTT
TRBV7-2	.	TRBJ2-2	.	CASSLYTNTGELFF	TGTGCCAGCAGCTTGTACACGAACACCGGGGAGCTGTTTTTT
TRBV7-9	.	TRBJ2-2	TRBD1	CASSLKGAVGELFF	TGTGCCAGCAGCTTGAAGGGGGCGGTCGGGGAGCTGTTTTTT
TRBV7-9	.	TRBJ2-7	TRBD2	CASSFPSSGGAIEQYF	TGTGCCAGCAGCTTCCCCTCTAGCGGGGGGGCAATCGAGCAGTACTTC
TRBV7-2	.	TRBJ1-3	.	CASSSQGSGNTIYF	TGTGCCAGCAGCTCCCAGGGGAGCGGAAACACCATATATTTT
TRBV18	.	TRBJ1-6	.	CASSNLSGLRNSPLHF	TGTGCCAGCTCCAATCTTTCGGGACTCAGAAATTCACCCCTCCACTTT
TRBV27	.	TRBJ2-2	.	CASSLIWGRNTGELFF	TGTGCCAGCAGTTTAATATGGGGGCGGAACACCGGGGAGCTGTTTTTT
TRBV4-3	.	TRBJ1-2	.	CASSQDTASSYTF	TGCGCCAGCAGCCAAGACACCGCCTCTAGCTACACCTTC
TRBV6-5	few	TRBJ1-2	.	CASGLGEGRIYGYTF	TGTGCCAGCGGGCTCGGAGAAGGGAGAATCTATGGCTACACCTTC
TRBV6-1	.	TRBJ2-7	TRBD1	CASSEAGTGGDEQYF	TGTGCCAGCAGTGAAGCTGGGACAGGGGGAGACGAGCAGTACTTC
TRBV12-3/TRBV12-4	.	TRBJ2-2	.	CASSLQRTGELFF	TGTGCCAGCAGTTTACAGAGGACCGGGGAGCTGTTTTTT
TRBV3-1/TRBV3-2	.	TRBJ1-2	.	CASSQVPGEYGYTF	TGTGCCAGCAGCCAAGTTCCAGGGGAATACGGCTACACCTTC
TRBV5-5	.	TRBJ2-2	TRBD1	CASSLEGTGVSGELFF	TGTGCCAGCAGCTTGGAGGGGACAGGGGTTTCCGGGGAGCTGTTTTTT
TRBV2	.	TRBJ2-2	TRBD2	CASLRGGSTGELFF	TGTGCCAGCCTGCGGGGGGGCAGCACCGGGGAGCTGTTTTTT
TRBV25-1	.	TRBJ1-2	.	CASSDSGRGIDGYGYTF	TGTGCCAGCAGTGACTCCGGCAGGGGAATAGATGGTTATGGCTACACCTTC
TRBV2	.	TRBJ2-1	.	CASSDMGFEQFF	TGTGCCAGCAGTGATATGGGCTTTGAGCAGTTCTTC
TRBV5-1	.	TRBJ1-6	.	CASSLNWDTNSPLHF	TGCGCCAGCAGCTTGAATTGGGACACTAATTCACCCCTCCACTTT
TRBV9	.	TRBJ1-4	.	CASSAKGVEEKLFF	TGTGCCAGCAGCGCCAAGGGAGTGGAGGAAAAACTGTTTTTT
TRBV28	many	TRBJ2-7	TRBD1	CASSLETGIDEQYF	TGTGCCAGCAGTCTCGAGACAGGGATCGACGAGCAGTACTTC
TRBV2	.	TRBJ1-5	.	CASSEPIGGQPQHF	TGTGCCAGCAGTGAACCAATCGGGGGTCAGCCCCAGCATTTT
TRBV19	.	TRBJ1-3	TRBD1	CASSIRDRGNGNTIYF	TGTGCCAGTAGTATTCGGGACAGGGGTAATGGAAACACCATATATTTT
TRBV5-1	.	TRBJ2-1	.	CASRQVESSYNEQFF	TGCGCCAGCAGGCAGGTGGAATCCTCCTACAATGAGCAGTTCTTC
TRBV6-2/TRBV6-3	.	TRBJ1-3	.	CASSDNSGNTIYF	TGTGCCAGCAGTGACAACTCTGGAAACACCATATATTTT
TRBV12-3/TRBV12-4	.	TRBJ2-7	.	CASRPDTDEQYF	TGTGCCAGCAGACCAGACACTGACGAGCAGTACTTC
TRBV7-2	.	TRBJ2-7	TRBD2	CASSWGGGAVEQYF	TGTGCCAGCAGCTGGGGCGGGGGGGCTGTCGAGCAGTACTTC
TRBV7-9	once	TRBJ1-2	.	CASSFSTDTNYGYTF	TGTGCCAGCAGCTTCTCCACGGACACAAACTATGGCTACACCTTC
TRBV11-3	.	TRBJ2-7	.	CASSPRTGNSREQYF	TGTGCCAGCAGCCCCCGGACGGGGAATTCGCGGGAGCAGTACTTC
TRBV12-3/TRBV12-4	.	TRBJ1-2	TRBD1	CASSLGQGYGYTF	TGTGCCAGCAGTTTGGGACAGGGGTACGGCTACACCTTC
TRBV27	.	TRBJ1-2	.	CASSPRREANYGYTF	TGTGCCAGCAGTCCCCGGAGGGAAGCTAACTATGGCTACACCTTC
TRBV19	.	TRBJ2-2	TRBD1	CASSIPGTGREELFF	TGTGCCAGTAGTATACCCGGGACAGGGAGGGAGGAGCTGTTTTTT
TRBV30	.	TRBJ1-5	.	CAWSRRGQRSQPQHF	TGTGCCTGGAGCCGCAGGGGCCAGAGGAGTCAGCCCCAGCATTTT
TRBV7-8	.	TRBJ1-4	.	CASSPRGGTNEKLFF	TGTGCCAGCAGCCCCCGTGGGGGGACTAATGAAAAACTGTTTTTT
TRBV7-9	.	TRBJ1-3	.	CASSLPGQSSGNTIYF	TGTGCCAGCAGCTTGCCAGGGCAGAGCTCTGGAAACACCATATATTTT
TRBV25-1	once	TRBJ2-7	TRBD1	CASSEPGQLYEQYF	TGTGCCAGCAGTGAGCCGGGACAGCTCTACGAGCAGTACTTC
TRBV5-1	.	TRBJ1-2	TRBD1	CASSLASGTGGDGYTF	TGCGCCAGCAGCTTGGCCTCCGGGACAGGGGGCGATGGCTACACCTTC
TRBV7-9	once	TRBJ1-1	TRBD1	CASSLIGRGLEAFF	TGTGCCAGCAGCTTAATCGGGAGGGGGCTTGAAGCTTTCTTT
TRBV29-1	.	TRBJ2-1	.	CSAVDSHNEQFF	TGCAGCGCCGTGGACAGCCACAATGAGCAGTTCTTC
TRBV9	.	TRBJ2-1	TRBD2	CASSVVGSETSGDEQFF	TGTGCCAGCAGCGTAGTCGGTTCTGAGACTAGCGGGGATGAGCAGTTCTTC
TRBV19	.	TRBJ1-2	TRBD1	CASSPPGQAGYGYTF	TGTGCCAGTAGTCCTCCCGGACAGGCCGGCTATGGCTACACCTTC
TRBV7-3	.	TRBJ1-1	TRBD1	CASSLLGTANTEAFF	TGTGCCAGCAGCTTACTCGGGACAGCGAACACTGAAGCTTTCTTT
TRBV9	.	TRBJ1-4	TRBD1	CASSGGSTGSGEKLFF	TGTGCCAGCAGCGGAGGGTCGACAGGGAGTGGCGAAAAACTGTTTTTT
TRBV6-5	once	TRBJ1-3	.	CASRADRLRNTIYF	TGTGCCAGCAGGGCGGACAGACTAAGAAACACCATATATTTT